The 26 T cell receptor beta chains in this list originate from one sample, sequenced in a study of blood T cell repertoires in COVID-19. Only in-frame clones appear in the TCRdb table, and some are missing; sequencing was by immunoSEQ multiplex PCR. The sample holds 95,000 to 120,000 clones, 70% to 85% seen once. Sequencing was carried out using peripheral blood. All receptors come from a woman aged 40 to 49 with acute or convalescent COVID-19.

This clone was seen just once. The chain employs TRBV7-2 and TRBJ2-7; D perhaps matches TRBD2 (6 bases). Per germline, CDR1 SGHTA and CDR2 FQGNSA. The V and J ends lost 4 bases and 6 bases respectively, with 10 bases between them. The CDR3 is 12 amino acids. CDR3 in amino acids: CASSSSSVEQYF. CDR3 bases: TGTGCCAGCAGCTCATCTAGCGTCGAGCAGTACTTC. Full variable domain (remainder filled in from reference TRBV7-2 and TRBJ2-7): GAGVSQSPSNKVTEKGKDVELRCDPISGHTALYWYRQSLGQGLEFLIYFQGNSAPDKSGLPSDRFSAERTGGSVSTLTIQRTQQEDSAVYLCASSSSSVEQYFGPGTRLTVT.

This clone has only a few counts. The V gene is TRBV19, the J gene TRBJ1-1, with D hard to call. V was trimmed by 3 bases and J by 4 bases, leaving 9 bases between them. Germline CDR1 is LNHDA and CDR2 is SQIVND (reference sequence). The CDR3 covers 13 residues. CDR3 DNA sequence: TGTGCCAGTAGTATGGCGGGTTCCACTGAAGCTTTCTTT. Translated: CASSMAGSTEAFF.

The gene calls are TRBV5-8 and TRBJ2-2; no definite D call. From germline, CDR1 is SGHTS and CDR2 YDEGEE. This CDR3 region has 15 residues. V was pared by 4 bases and J by 4 bases, with 14 bases between. The CDR3 sequence is CASSAAIQFTGELFF. CDR3 bases: TGTGCCAGCAGCGCCGCCATACAGTTCACCGGGGAGCTGTTTTTT. Drawing the rest from reference TRBV5-8 and TRBJ2-2, the complete variable domain is EAGVTQSPTHLIKTRGQQATLRCSPISGHTSVYWYQQALGLGLQFLLWYDEGEERNRGNFPPRFSGRQFPNYSSELNVNALELEDSALYLCASSAAIQFTGELFFGEGSRLTVL.

This clone occurred many times. The chain recombines TRBV5-1 with TRBJ2-2; D remains ambiguous. Trimming removed 5 bases from V and 5 bases from J, with 7 bases in between. Germline V gene lookup returns CDR1 SGHRS and CDR2 YFSETQ. This CDR3 has 12 amino acids. The CDR3 DNA follows: TGCGCCAGCAGTTCCGTGACCGGGGAGCTGTTTTTT. It codes for CASSSVTGELFF.

V gene TRBV5-1 combines with J gene TRBJ2-3; 13 bases match TRBD2. Germline lookup yields CDR1 SGHRS and CDR2 YFSETQ. The ends lost 2 bases at V and 3 bases at J; junction bases unmatched: 3. The CDR3 has 16 residues. This CDR3 reads CASSLQTSGGTDTQYF. The CDR3 bases are TGCGCCAGCAGCTTACAGACTAGCGGGGGGACAGATACGCAGTATTTT.

This clone has more than one count but fewer than ten. The V and J genes are TRBV5-1 and TRBJ2-2, with D possibly being TRBD1 (5 bases). CDR1 and CDR2 from the germline V gene are SGHRS and YFSETQ. This CDR3 has 18 amino acids. Trimming stripped 3 bases from V and 4 bases from J, with 22 bases between. The CDR3 DNA is TGCGCCAGCAGCTCCCACCCGACGATGACAGTTTCCACCGGGGAGCTGTTTTTT. Amino acids: CASSSHPTMTVSTGELFF. The variable domain in full, with the rest retrieved from reference TRBV5-1 and TRBJ2-2, is KAGVTQTPRYLIKTRGQQVTLSCSPISGHRSVSWYQQTPGQGLQFLFEYFSETQRNKGNFPGRFSGRQFSNSRSEMNVSTLELGDSALYLCASSSHPTMTVSTGELFFGEGSRLTVL.

The gene calls are TRBV10-3 and TRBJ1-1; 8 nucleotides align to TRBD1. The CDR3 length is 13 residues. V dropped 6 bases and J dropped 5; count of bases not matched to a gene: 5. The V gene's germline CDR1 is ENHRY and CDR2 SYGVKD. The CDR3 protein is CAIRDRGWTEAFF. In DNA form, the CDR3 reads TGTGCCATCAGAGACAGGGGTTGGACTGAAGCTTTCTTT.

The chain uses TRBV5-4 and TRBJ2-7; tentatively, D is TRBD2 (5 bases). Germline loops: CDR1 SGHNT, CDR2 YYREEE (reference sequence). Trimming removed 4 bases from V and 3 bases from J, with 14 bases in between. The CDR3 has 14 amino acids. The CDR3 bases are TGTGCCAGCAGCCGCCCGGGAATGGGCTACGAGCAGTACTTC. Translation gives CASSRPGMGYEQYF.

The V gene is TRBV7-2, the J gene TRBJ2-5; D is possibly TRBD2 (5 bases). This CDR3 has 13 residues. The V gene lost 5 bases and the J gene lost 1 base, with 8 bases spanning the gap. The germline V gene has CDR1 SGHTA and CDR2 FQGNSA. The CDR3 DNA sequence: TGTGCCAGCAGCCTCAGCGGCCAAGAGACCCAGTACTTC. Residues: CASSLSGQETQYF.

This rearrangement joins TRBV9 to TRBJ2-7; maybe TRBD1 (6 bases). V was trimmed by 4 bases and J by 4 bases, leaving 15 bases between them. The CDR3 totals 14 residues. From germline, CDR1 is SGDLS and CDR2 YYNGEE. The CDR3 DNA reads as TGTGCCAGCAGCCCCCAGTCGACAGGTTACGAGCAGTACTTC. It specifies CASSPQSTGYEQYF.

The rearrangement uses TRBV7-9 and TRBJ2-1, with 7 nucleotides matching TRBD2. The CDR3 is 15 residues long. The ends lost 3 bases at V and 7 bases at J; junction bases unmatched: 9. Germline V lookup: CDR1 SEHNR, CDR2 FQNEAQ (reference sequence). The chain's CDR3 is CASSFSGAGGNEQFF. The CDR3 nucleotides read TGTGCCAGCAGCTTTAGCGGTGCCGGGGGGAATGAGCAGTTCTTC.

This clone was seen many times. The chain recombines TRBV6-6 with TRBJ1-1; D ambiguous. The germline CDR1 and CDR2 sequences are MNHNY and SVGAGI (reference sequence). The CDR3 extends over 11 amino acids. V was pared by 6 bases and J by 11 bases, with 13 bases between. The CDR3 coding sequence is TGTGCCAGCAGGCAGGAAGGTGGGGCTTTCTTT. Encoded protein: CASRQEGGAFF.

The genes are TRBV5-1 and TRBJ2-1; D not resolved. The CDR3 is 12 residues long. The germline V gene encodes CDR1 SGHRS and CDR2 YFSETQ. V gave up 0 bases and J gave up 7 bases, with 5 bases separating them. CDR3 sequence: CASSLVSNEQFF. In DNA form, the CDR3 reads TGCGCCAGCAGCTTGGTGTCAAATGAGCAGTTCTTC.

This clone came up once. This chain connects TRBV7-9 to TRBJ2-2, with D possibly TRBD2 on 6 matching bases. The CDR3 extends over 17 amino acids. V lost 1 base to trimming and J lost 0 bases, with 12 bases between them. Germline values: CDR1 SEHNR, CDR2 FQNEAQ (reference sequence). The DNA of the CDR3 is TGTGCCAGCAGCTTAGGTGGGGGGATATCGAACACCGGGGAGCTGTTTTTT. It yields the protein CASSLGGGISNTGELFF.

The chain joins TRBV6-5 to TRBJ2-7; the match to TRBD2 covers 7 bases. The CDR3 covers 14 residues. Germline V gene data show CDR1 as MNHEY and CDR2 as SVGAGI. After removal of 2 bases from V and 1 base from J, the junction contained 2 bases not matched to a gene. The CDR3 loop is CASSYGGGSYEQYF. In DNA, the CDR3 is TGTGCCAGCAGTTACGGGGGGGGGTCCTACGAGCAGTACTTC.

The chain combines TRBV5-5 with TRBJ2-1, with 9 bases that match TRBD1. The J segment lost 2 bases and the V segment lost 3 bases, leaving 12 bases of the junction unmatched. The length of the CDR3 is 18 residues. The germline CDR1 and CDR2 sequences are SGHKS and YYEKEE (reference sequence). The CDR3 sequence: CASSWGTGTAGAYNEQFF. The CDR3 DNA sequence: TGTGCCAGCAGCTGGGGGACAGGGACGGCAGGGGCCTACAATGAGCAGTTCTTC.

The chain links TRBV19 to TRBJ2-5; 7 bases are a match to TRBD1. This CDR3 contains 12 residues. Trimming at V came to 6 bases and at J to 5 bases, leaving 3 bases not matched to a gene. Germline CDR1 LNHDA, CDR2 SQIVND (reference sequence). Written as DNA, the CDR3 is TGTGCCAGTAGCGAGGACAGGGAGACCCAGTACTTC. Protein sequence: CASSEDRETQYF.

V is TRBV18 and J is TRBJ1-6, with D possibly matching TRBD1 (6 bases). Germline lookup yields CDR1 KGHSH and CDR2 LQKENI. The CDR3 spans 16 residues. V lost 6 bases, J lost 8 bases, and 20 bases lay in between. The CDR3 region has the DNA TGTGCCAGCTCCCCGGGCTCAGGGGCAGCGGATTCACCCCTCCACTTT. This sequence encodes CASSPGSGAADSPLHF.

The chain employs TRBV28 and TRBJ1-2, with D maybe TRBD1 (5 bases). From germline, CDR1 is MDHEN and CDR2 SYDVKM. Trimming left V 6 bases short and J 7 bases short, with 15 bases between. The CDR3 spans 13 residues. CDR3 DNA: TGTGCCAGCAGACCCCCTGGGGCGCTTGGCTACACCTTC. This gives the protein CASRPPGALGYTF.

J is TRBJ2-7 and V is TRBV18; 7 bases match TRBD1. Germline CDR1 reads KGHSH; CDR2 reads LQKENI. The CDR3 spans 13 residues. V shed 3 bases, J shed 6 bases, and the junction held 5 bases outside the gene matches. CDR3: CASSPNNRGEQYF. DNA for the CDR3: TGTGCCAGCTCACCTAATAACAGGGGCGAGCAGTACTTC.

This clone has a single count. V and J are TRBV19 and TRBJ1-5, with a possible D match to TRBD1 (5 bases). The CDR3 extends over 14 amino acids. Trimming removed 6 bases from V and 2 bases from J, with 11 bases in between. CDR1 and CDR2 (germline): LNHDA, SQIVND (reference sequence). The CDR3 region is CASSSWGGNQPQHF. The CDR3, as DNA: TGTGCCAGTAGCAGTTGGGGGGGCAATCAGCCCCAGCATTTT. Filled out from reference TRBV19 and TRBJ1-5, the complete variable domain reads DGGITQSPKYLFRKEGQNVTLSCEQNLNHDAMYWYRQDPGQGLRLIYYSQIVNDFQKGDIAEGYSVSREKKESFPLTVTSAQKNPTAFYLCASSSWGGNQPQHFGDGTRLSIL.

This clone was counted a single time. The V gene is TRBV5-1, the J gene TRBJ2-3, with 12 bases lining up with TRBD2. The CDR3 spans 15 residues. V lost 4 bases, J lost 7 bases, and 7 bases stayed unmatched. Germline V gene data show CDR1 as SGHRS and CDR2 as YFSETQ. CDR3 sequence: CASSTSGGMVYTQYF. CDR3 DNA: TGCGCCAGCAGCACTAGCGGGGGGATGGTATATACGCAGTATTTT.

The chain recombines TRBV11-2 with TRBJ1-1; no clear D. The V gene lost 5 bases and the J gene lost 1 base, with 14 bases spanning the gap. From germline, CDR1 is SGHAT and CDR2 FQNNGV. CDR3 length: 15 amino acids. The CDR3 protein is CASSPLGPSNTEAFF. CDR3 DNA sequence: TGTGCCAGCAGCCCTCTTGGCCCCTCGAACACTGAAGCTTTCTTT.

The V and J genes are TRBV9 and TRBJ1-2; 9 positions agree with TRBD1. CDR1 and CDR2 (germline): SGDLS, YYNGEE. The J segment lost 0 bases and the V segment lost 4 bases, leaving 4 bases of the junction unmatched. This CDR3 contains 15 residues. CDR3 in DNA: TGTGCCAGCAGCCTAGGACAGGGGTCTAACTATGGCTACACCTTC. It is translated as CASSLGQGSNYGYTF.

The chain combines TRBV19 with TRBJ2-7, with TRBD2 as a possible D gene (7 bases). The germline gives CDR1 LNHDA, CDR2 SQIVND (reference sequence). This CDR3 has 13 residues. V dropped 4 bases and J dropped 5 bases, with 12 bases sitting between them. The CDR3 is CASSTGEGNEQYF. CDR3 bases: TGTGCCAGTAGTACAGGGGAGGGAAACGAGCAGTACTTC.

The V gene is TRBV28, the J gene TRBJ1-4; 7 bases are a match to TRBD1. Losses at the gene ends were 4 bases for V and 6 bases for J; bases not matched to a gene: 11. Germline CDR1 MDHEN, CDR2 SYDVKM. This CDR3 contains 16 residues. CDR3 amino acids: CASSSRRGRGDEKLFF. The CDR3 coding sequence is TGTGCCAGCAGTTCGCGAAGGGGGCGAGGGGATGAAAAACTGTTTTTT.